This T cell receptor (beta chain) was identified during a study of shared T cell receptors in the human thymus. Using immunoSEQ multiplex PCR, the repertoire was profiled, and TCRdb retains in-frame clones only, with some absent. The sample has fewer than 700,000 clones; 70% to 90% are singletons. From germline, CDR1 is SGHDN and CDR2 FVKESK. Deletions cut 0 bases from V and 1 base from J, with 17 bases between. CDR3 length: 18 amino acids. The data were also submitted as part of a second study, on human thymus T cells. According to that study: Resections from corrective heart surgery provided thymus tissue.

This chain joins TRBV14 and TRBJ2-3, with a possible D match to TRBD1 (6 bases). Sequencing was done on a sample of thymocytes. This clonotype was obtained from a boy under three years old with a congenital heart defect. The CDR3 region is CASSQDGIGTRRTDTQYF. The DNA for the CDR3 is TGTGCCAGCAGCCAAGATGGGATCGGGACACGACGCACAGATACGCAGTATTTT.